The TCR beta chain under discussion was sequenced for a study of response to subunit inactivated influenza vaccine. The germline gives CDR1 SGHAT, CDR2 FQDESV (reference sequence). V was clipped by 5 bases and J by 2 bases, with 15 bases between them. This CDR3 comprises 15 residues. MiXCR, run by TCRdb on the RT-PCR reads, gives a single entry per CDR3 protein. The data show more than 500,000 distinct CDR3 sequences, about 10% seen once. Another study also made use of these data, one on T cells expressing NK-cell markers. This second report adds: Template switching by 5'RACE with UMIs generated the TCR beta cDNA.

The rearrangement links TRBV11-1 to TRBJ2-5; weak D call: TRBD2 (6 bases). The source was PBMCs from blood, collected on the day of vaccination. The receptor was isolated from a man in his forties or fifties who received an inactivated influenza vaccine. The CDR3 bases are TGTGCCAGCAGCCCCCATAGCGGCTCTCAAGAGACCCAGTACTTC. Translation: CASSPHSGSQETQYF.